This TCR beta chain was sequenced during a study of shared clonotypes between healthy human individuals. At the level of the study: Serving as donors were two women and three men, whose ages spanned 18 to 49.

Profiling relied on immunoSEQ multiplex PCR, and the TCRdb table lists in-frame clones only, not all of them. Altogether under 2,500,000 clones are present, approximately 94% being singletons, with the ten largest covering 0.1% to 0.15%. Germline-derived CDR1 and CDR2 are SGHNT and YYREEE (reference sequence). V lost 1 base, J lost 6 bases, and 17 bases lay in between. The CDR3 runs 15 residues. The sequence came from a man younger than 35 in good health. Material: naive CD4+ T cells sorted from blood. The subset is: CD45RA+ positively selected. The chain joins TRBV5-4 to TRBJ2-7, with a weak D call TRBD2 (5 bases). CDR3 loop: CASSLLGRGTSEQYF. In DNA, the CDR3 is TGTGCCAGCAGCTTGTTAGGCCGGGGAACCTCCGAGCAGTACTTC.